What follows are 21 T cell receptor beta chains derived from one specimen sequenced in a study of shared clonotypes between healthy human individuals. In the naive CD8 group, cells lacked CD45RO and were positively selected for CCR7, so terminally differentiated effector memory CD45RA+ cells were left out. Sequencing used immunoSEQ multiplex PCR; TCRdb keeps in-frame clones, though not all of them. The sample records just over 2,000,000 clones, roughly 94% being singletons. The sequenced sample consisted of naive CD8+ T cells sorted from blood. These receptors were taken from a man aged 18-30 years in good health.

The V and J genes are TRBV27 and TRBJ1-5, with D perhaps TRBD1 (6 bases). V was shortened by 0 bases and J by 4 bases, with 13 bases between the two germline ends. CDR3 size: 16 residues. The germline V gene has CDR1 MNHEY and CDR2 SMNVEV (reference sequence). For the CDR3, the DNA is TGTGCCAGCAGTTTATCGCCCAGGGGAGGGAATCAGCCCCAGCATTTT. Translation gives CASSLSPRGGNQPQHF.

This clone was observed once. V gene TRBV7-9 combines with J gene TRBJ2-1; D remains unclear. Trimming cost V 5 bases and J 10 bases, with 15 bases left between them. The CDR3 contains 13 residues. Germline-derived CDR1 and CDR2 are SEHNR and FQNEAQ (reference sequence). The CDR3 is CASSPALSGEQFF. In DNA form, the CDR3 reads TGTGCCAGCAGCCCCGCCTTATCGGGCGAGCAGTTCTTC.

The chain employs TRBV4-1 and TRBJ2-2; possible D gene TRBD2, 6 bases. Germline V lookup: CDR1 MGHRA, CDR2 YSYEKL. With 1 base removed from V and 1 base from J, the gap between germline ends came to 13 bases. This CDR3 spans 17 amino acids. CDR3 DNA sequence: TGCGCCAGCAGCCAAGTCGATGGCGGGATGAACACCGGGGAGCTGTTTTTT. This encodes CASSQVDGGMNTGELFF.

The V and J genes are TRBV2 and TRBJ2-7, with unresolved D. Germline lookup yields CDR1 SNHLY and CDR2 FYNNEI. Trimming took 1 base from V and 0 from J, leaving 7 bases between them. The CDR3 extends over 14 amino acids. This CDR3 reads CASSEETLSYEQYF. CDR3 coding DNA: TGTGCCAGCAGTGAAGAGACTCTCTCCTACGAGCAGTACTTC.

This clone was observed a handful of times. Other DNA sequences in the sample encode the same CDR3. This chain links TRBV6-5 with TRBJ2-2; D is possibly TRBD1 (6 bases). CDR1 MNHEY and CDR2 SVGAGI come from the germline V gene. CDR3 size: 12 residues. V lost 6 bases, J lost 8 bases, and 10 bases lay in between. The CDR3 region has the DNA TGTGCCAGCAGAAGGGGGTCTGGGGAGCTGTTTTTT. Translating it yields CASRRGSGELFF.

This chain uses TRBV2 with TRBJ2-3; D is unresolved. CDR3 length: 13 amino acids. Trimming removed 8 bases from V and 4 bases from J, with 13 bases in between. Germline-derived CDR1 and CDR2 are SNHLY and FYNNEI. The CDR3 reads CASLPMGADTQYF. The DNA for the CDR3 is TGTGCCAGCCTCCCCATGGGCGCAGATACGCAGTATTTT.

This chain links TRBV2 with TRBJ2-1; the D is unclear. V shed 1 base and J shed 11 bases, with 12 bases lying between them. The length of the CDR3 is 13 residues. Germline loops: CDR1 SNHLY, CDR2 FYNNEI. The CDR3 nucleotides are TGTGCCAGCAGTGAAGTGGGCTCCCCAAAGCAGTTCTTC. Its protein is CASSEVGSPKQFF.

CDR3: CASSSTGANIQYF. CDR3 sequence (DNA): TGTGCCAGCAGCTCGACAGGGGCAAACATTCAGTACTTC. The chain is built from TRBV7-9 and TRBJ2-4; TRBD1 aligns across 8 bases. Germline loops: CDR1 SEHNR, CDR2 FQNEAQ (reference sequence). With 4 bases clipped from V and 6 bases from J, the junction kept 2 bases outside the gene matches. CDR3 length equals 13 residues.

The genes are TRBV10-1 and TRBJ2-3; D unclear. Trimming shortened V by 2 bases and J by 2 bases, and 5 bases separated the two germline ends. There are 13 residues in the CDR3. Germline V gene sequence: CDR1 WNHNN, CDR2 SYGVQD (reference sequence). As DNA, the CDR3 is TGCGCCAGCAGTGAGCAGTACACAGATACGCAGTATTTT. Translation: CASSEQYTDTQYF.

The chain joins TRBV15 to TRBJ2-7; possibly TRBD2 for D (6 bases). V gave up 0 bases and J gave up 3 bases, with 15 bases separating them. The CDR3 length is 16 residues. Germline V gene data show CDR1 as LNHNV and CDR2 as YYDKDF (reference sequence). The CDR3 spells CATSRDRRTTSYEQYF. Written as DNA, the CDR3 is TGTGCCACCAGCAGAGATCGTAGGACTACGAGCTACGAGCAGTACTTC.

The CDR3 reads CASGLDGDSSNQPQHF. CDR3 DNA sequence: TGTGCTAGTGGTTTGGACGGTGATTCTAGCAATCAGCCCCAGCATTTT. The chain is built from TRBV12-5 and TRBJ1-5; no clear D. Germline-derived CDR1 and CDR2 are LGHNT and FRNRAP. The CDR3 has 16 residues. Trimming stripped 1 base from V and 0 bases from J, with 10 bases between.

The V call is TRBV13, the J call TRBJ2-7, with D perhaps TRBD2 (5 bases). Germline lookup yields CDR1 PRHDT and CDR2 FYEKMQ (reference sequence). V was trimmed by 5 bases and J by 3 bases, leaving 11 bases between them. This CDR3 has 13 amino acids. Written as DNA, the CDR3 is TGTGCCAGCAGCCAACACGGGGACTACGAGCAGTACTTC. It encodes CASSQHGDYEQYF.

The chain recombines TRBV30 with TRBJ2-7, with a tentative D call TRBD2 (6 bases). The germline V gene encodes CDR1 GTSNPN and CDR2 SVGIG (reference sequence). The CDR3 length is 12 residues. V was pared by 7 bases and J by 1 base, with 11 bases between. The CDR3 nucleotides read TGTGCCTCCATTAGCGGATCCTACGAGCAGTACTTC. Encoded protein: CASISGSYEQYF.

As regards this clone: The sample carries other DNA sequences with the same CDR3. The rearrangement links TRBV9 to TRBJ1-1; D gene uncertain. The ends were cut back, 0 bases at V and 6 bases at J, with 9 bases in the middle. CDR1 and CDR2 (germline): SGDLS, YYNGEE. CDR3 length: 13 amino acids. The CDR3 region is CASSVASGSEAFF. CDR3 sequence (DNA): TGTGCCAGCAGCGTAGCGAGTGGTTCTGAAGCTTTCTTT. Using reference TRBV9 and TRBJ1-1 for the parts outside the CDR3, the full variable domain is DSGVTQTPKHLITATGQRVTLRCSPRSGDLSVYWYQQSLDQGLQFLIQYYNGEERAKGNILERFSAQQFPDLHSELNLSSLELGDSALYFCASSVASGSEAFFGQGTRLTVV.

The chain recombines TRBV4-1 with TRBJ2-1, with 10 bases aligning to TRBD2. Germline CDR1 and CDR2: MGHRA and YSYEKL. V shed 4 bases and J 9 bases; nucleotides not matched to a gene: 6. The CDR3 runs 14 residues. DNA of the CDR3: TGCGCCAGCAGCCTCAGCGGGAGGGCCGGTGAGCAGTTCTTC. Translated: CASSLSGRAGEQFF.

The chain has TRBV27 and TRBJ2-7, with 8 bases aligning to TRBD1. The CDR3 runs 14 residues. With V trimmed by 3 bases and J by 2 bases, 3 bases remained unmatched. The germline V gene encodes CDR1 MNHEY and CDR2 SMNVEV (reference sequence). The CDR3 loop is CASSFRGPAYEQYF. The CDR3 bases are TGTGCCAGCAGTTTCAGGGGGCCCGCCTACGAGCAGTACTTC.

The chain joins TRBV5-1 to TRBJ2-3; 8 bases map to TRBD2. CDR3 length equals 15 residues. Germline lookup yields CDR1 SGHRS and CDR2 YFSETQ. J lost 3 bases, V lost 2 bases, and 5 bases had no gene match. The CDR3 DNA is TGCGCCAGCAGCTTCGAGCGGGAGCTGACAGATACGCAGTATTTT. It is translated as CASSFERELTDTQYF.

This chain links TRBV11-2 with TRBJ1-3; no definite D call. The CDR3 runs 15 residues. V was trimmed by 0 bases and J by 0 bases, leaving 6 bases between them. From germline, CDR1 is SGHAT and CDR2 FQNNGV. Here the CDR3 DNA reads TGTGCCAGCAGCTTAGAGGCTGACTCTGGAAACACCATATATTTT. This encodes CASSLEADSGNTIYF. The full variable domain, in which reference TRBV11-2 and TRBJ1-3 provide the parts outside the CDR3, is EAGVAQSPRYKIIEKRQSVAFWCNPISGHATLYWYQQILGQGPKLLIQFQNNGVVDDSQLPKDRFSAERLKGVDSTLKIQPAKLEDSAVYLCASSLEADSGNTIYFGEGSWLTVV.

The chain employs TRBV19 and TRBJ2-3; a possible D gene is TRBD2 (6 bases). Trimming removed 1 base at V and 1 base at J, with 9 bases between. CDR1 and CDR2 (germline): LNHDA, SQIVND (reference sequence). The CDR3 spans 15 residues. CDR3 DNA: TGTGCCAGTAGTATAGCGGGAGTAGGCACAGATACGCAGTATTTT. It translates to CASSIAGVGTDTQYF.

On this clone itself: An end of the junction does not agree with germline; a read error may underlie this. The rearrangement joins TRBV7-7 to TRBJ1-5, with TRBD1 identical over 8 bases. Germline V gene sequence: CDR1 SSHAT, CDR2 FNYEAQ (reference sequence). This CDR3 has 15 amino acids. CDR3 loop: CASSFIRGQDQPQHF. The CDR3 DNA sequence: TGTGCTAGCAGCTTTATCAGGGGGCAGGATCAGCCCCAGCATTTT.

The chain's CDR3 is CASSLSGGLREQYF. For the CDR3, the DNA is TGTGCCAGCAGCTTGTCCGGGGGGCTGAGGGAGCAGTACTTC. The chain employs TRBV11-2 and TRBJ2-7; D possibly corresponds to TRBD2 (7 bases). The CDR3 contains 14 residues. Trimming removed 3 bases at V and 7 bases at J, with 16 bases between. Germline-derived CDR1 and CDR2 are SGHAT and FQNNGV.